The next 27 T cell receptor beta chains were all read from a single sample in a study of OX40 agonist ivuxolimab in advanced cancers. Sequenced by immunoSEQ multiplex PCR; TCRdb stores in-frame clones only, minus some. The sample lists tens of thousands of clones, 85% to 90% occurring once. Sequenced material: CD4+ or CD8+ T cells sorted from blood, taken in a trial of the OX40 agonist ivuxolimab. These receptors came from an adult with an advanced solid tumor such as melanoma, head and neck, liver or kidney cancer.

CDR3 DNA sequence: TGTGCCATCAGTGACCCCAGGGCCACCGGGGAGCTGTTTTTT. It is translated as CAISDPRATGELFF. V usage is TRBV10-3 and J usage is TRBJ2-2; a weak D match, TRBD1 (5 bases). Trimming shortened V by 3 bases and J by 4 bases, and 9 bases separated the two germline ends. The CDR3 contains 14 residues. Germline V gives CDR1 ENHRY, CDR2 SYGVKD.

V is TRBV6-6 and J is TRBJ2-1, with a possible D match to TRBD2 (5 bases). This CDR3 has 16 amino acids. The germline V gene encodes CDR1 MNHNY and CDR2 SVGAGI (reference sequence). V was cut by 2 bases and J by 0 bases, with 11 bases left in between. This CDR3 is CASSYGAVPSYNEQFF. The CDR3 region has the DNA TGTGCCAGCAGTTACGGAGCGGTTCCCTCCTACAATGAGCAGTTCTTC.

This clone was counted between two and nine times. The chain carries TRBV18 and TRBJ1-1; 7 bases agree with TRBD1. The V gene's germline CDR1 is KGHSH and CDR2 LQKENI. Trimming at V came to 5 bases and at J to 1 base, leaving 7 bases not matched to a gene. The CDR3 extends over 15 amino acids. The CDR3 region has the DNA TGTGCCAGCTCAGAGGGACAGATGACGAACACTGAAGCTTTCTTT. Protein product: CASSEGQMTNTEAFF.

The chain links TRBV19 to TRBJ2-6; D is perhaps TRBD2 (6 bases). The CDR3 runs 15 residues. V was cut by 5 bases and J by 4 bases, with 12 bases left in between. Germline-derived CDR1 and CDR2 are LNHDA and SQIVND (reference sequence). The CDR3 sequence: CASSPFGRGANVLTF. In DNA, the CDR3 is TGTGCCAGTAGTCCGTTTGGGAGGGGGGCCAACGTCCTGACTTTC.

V usage is TRBV6-1 and J usage is TRBJ1-5, with 8 positions matching TRBD1. Trimming at V came to 6 bases and at J to 2 bases, leaving 6 bases not matched to a gene. CDR3 length: 15 amino acids. Germline-derived CDR1 and CDR2 are MNHNS and SASEGT. CDR3 in amino acids: CASRDRGTGNQPQHF. The CDR3 DNA is TGTGCCAGCAGAGACAGGGGAACGGGCAATCAGCCCCAGCATTTT.

This clone was observed a few times. The rearrangement links TRBV18 to TRBJ1-1; maybe TRBD1 (6 bases). The CDR3 sequence is 13 residues long. The germline gives CDR1 KGHSH, CDR2 LQKENI. V was cut by 6 bases and J by 1 base, with 9 bases left in between. The CDR3 DNA is TGTGCCAGCTCGACGGACAGGAACACTGAAGCTTTCTTT. Translated, it gives CASSTDRNTEAFF.

This clone showed up just a few times. This chain links TRBV9 with TRBJ2-7, with TRBD1 matching 8 bases. Trimming removed 4 bases from V and 5 bases from J; junction bases left unmatched: 8. From germline, CDR1 is SGDLS and CDR2 YYNGEE. This CDR3 spans 14 amino acids. CDR3 region: CASSQGTGLDEQYF. CDR3 nucleotides: TGTGCCAGCAGCCAAGGGACAGGTTTGGACGAGCAGTACTTC. The entire variable domain, with the rest obtained from reference TRBV9 and TRBJ2-7, is as follows: DSGVTQTPKHLITATGQRVTLRCSPRSGDLSVYWYQQSLDQGLQFLIQYYNGEERAKGNILERFSAQQFPDLHSELNLSSLELGDSALYFCASSQGTGLDEQYFGPGTRLTVT.

CDR3 loop: CASSQDRAGYPNYGYTF. The CDR3 DNA sequence: TGCGCCAGCAGCCAAGATCGAGCGGGGTACCCTAACTATGGCTACACCTTC. V and J are TRBV4-1 and TRBJ1-2; D unresolved. The germline V gene has CDR1 MGHRA and CDR2 YSYEKL. The ends were cut back, 0 bases at V and 0 bases at J, with 14 bases in the middle. This CDR3 contains 17 residues.

The V call is TRBV28, the J call TRBJ2-5; D gene unclear. Trimming cost V 2 bases and J 4 bases, with 8 bases left between them. The germline V gene encodes CDR1 MDHEN and CDR2 SYDVKM. The CDR3 runs 13 residues. The CDR3 region is CASSLGNAETQYF. The CDR3 DNA reads TGTGCCAGCAGTTTAGGGAACGCAGAGACCCAGTACTTC. The full variable domain, completed using reference TRBV28 and TRBJ2-5, is DVKVTQSSRYLVKRTGEKVFLECVQDMDHENMFWYRQDPGLGLRLIYFSYDVKMKEKGDIPEGYSVSREKKERFSLILESASTNQTSMYLCASSLGNAETQYFGPGTRLLVL.

This clone was detected once. The chain is built from TRBV6-5 and TRBJ2-7, with 8 positions matching TRBD1. Germline-derived CDR1 and CDR2 are MNHEY and SVGAGI. The CDR3 runs to 14 residues. V shed 6 bases and J 6 bases; nucleotides not matched to a gene: 10. CDR3 in DNA: TGTGCCAGCAGGCGCCACCTAGACAGGGGCGAGCAGTACTTC. Translated, it gives CASRRHLDRGEQYF.

This clone was found a few times. The chain joins TRBV9 to TRBJ1-2; D is ambiguous. There are 13 residues in the CDR3. Germline-derived CDR1 and CDR2 are SGDLS and YYNGEE. Trimming stripped 0 bases from V and 8 bases from J, with 11 bases between. CDR3 sequence: CASSVEGLEGYTF. CDR3 in DNA: TGTGCCAGCAGCGTAGAGGGCCTTGAGGGCTACACCTTC.

This chain links TRBV5-1 with TRBJ2-5; no definite D call. From germline, CDR1 is SGHRS and CDR2 YFSETQ. The CDR3 has 11 amino acids. The V gene lost 0 bases and the J gene lost 11 bases, with 8 bases spanning the gap. The CDR3 loop is CASSLGYWQYF. DNA of the CDR3: TGCGCCAGCAGCTTGGGTTATTGGCAGTACTTC.

This clone was found once. The V and J genes are TRBV28 and TRBJ2-7; 7 nucleotides align to TRBD2. CDR1 is MDHEN, CDR2 SYDVKM, per germline. CDR3 length: 16 amino acids. V gave up 4 bases and J gave up 5 bases; unmatched junction bases: 14. CDR3: CASSYIGGSSRNEQYF. In DNA form, the CDR3 reads TGTGCCAGCAGTTATATCGGGGGGTCTAGTAGAAACGAGCAGTACTTC.

This clone was counted a few times. The CDR3 sequence: CASSLQGQGYTF. CDR3 nucleotides: TGTGCCAGCAGCTTACAGGGGCAGGGCTACACCTTC. The rearrangement uses TRBV7-3 and TRBJ1-2; D is possibly TRBD1 (6 bases). There are 12 residues in the CDR3. V lost 2 bases, J lost 8 bases, and 9 bases lay in between. Germline assignment: CDR1 SGHTA and CDR2 FQGTGA.

The gene calls are TRBV5-1 and TRBJ2-5, with a tentative D call TRBD2 (5 bases). The CDR3 totals 13 residues. V was clipped by 0 bases and J by 4 bases, with 7 bases between them. Germline CDR1 is SGHRS and CDR2 is YFSETQ. CDR3 sequence (DNA): TGCGCCAGCAGCTTGGGGGCGGGAGAGACCCAGTACTTC. Residues: CASSLGAGETQYF. Looking up the rest from reference TRBV5-1 and TRBJ2-5 gives the full variable domain: KAGVTQTPRYLIKTRGQQVTLSCSPISGHRSVSWYQQTPGQGLQFLFEYFSETQRNKGNFPGRFSGRQFSNSRSEMNVSTLELGDSALYLCASSLGAGETQYFGPGTRLLVL.

V and J are TRBV5-1 and TRBJ2-1; D gene ambiguous. The ends were cut back, 2 bases at V and 8 bases at J, with 11 bases in the middle. This CDR3 is 13 amino acids long. Germline V gene sequence: CDR1 SGHRS, CDR2 YFSETQ. The CDR3 protein is CASSFGPRDEQFF. DNA for the CDR3: TGCGCCAGCAGCTTTGGCCCCCGGGATGAGCAGTTCTTC. The full variable domain, with the rest looked up from reference TRBV5-1 and TRBJ2-1, is KAGVTQTPRYLIKTRGQQVTLSCSPISGHRSVSWYQQTPGQGLQFLFEYFSETQRNKGNFPGRFSGRQFSNSRSEMNVSTLELGDSALYLCASSFGPRDEQFFGPGTRLTVL.

This clone was seen a handful of times. The chain has TRBV5-4 and TRBJ1-2; 7 bases are a match to TRBD1. The CDR3 contains 13 residues. Germline lookup yields CDR1 SGHNT and CDR2 YYREEE (reference sequence). The ends lost 4 bases at V and 5 bases at J; junction bases unmatched: 5. Written as DNA, the CDR3 is TGTGCCAGCAGCGTGGACAGGACATATGGCTACACCTTC. Its protein product is CASSVDRTYGYTF.

The chain employs TRBV10-3 and TRBJ1-5, with D perhaps matching TRBD1 (5 bases). The CDR3 has 15 amino acids. Trimming took off 9 bases at V and 3 bases at J, with 18 bases between the two ends. The germline V gene has CDR1 ENHRY and CDR2 SYGVKD. CDR3 amino acids: CAIGSSTGANQPQHF. In nucleotides, the CDR3 is TGTGCCATTGGAAGTAGCACAGGTGCCAATCAGCCCCAGCATTTT.

This rearrangement joins TRBV6-6 to TRBJ1-1; D uncertain. This CDR3 comprises 13 residues. CDR1 is MNHNY, CDR2 SVGAGI, per germline (reference sequence). Trimming took 5 bases from V and 2 from J, leaving 9 bases between them. This chain's CDR3 is CASSLDRNTEAFF. As DNA, the CDR3 is TGTGCCAGCAGTCTCGACCGAAACACTGAAGCTTTCTTT.

With respect to this clone: This specimen includes other DNA sequences encoding the same CDR3. This chain connects TRBV7-9 to TRBJ1-1, with 7 bases lining up with TRBD1. There are 14 residues in the CDR3. V was pared by 1 base and J by 2 bases, with 1 base of the junction left unmatched. Germline assignment: CDR1 SEHNR and CDR2 FQNEAQ (reference sequence). As DNA, the CDR3 is TGTGCCAGCAGCTTAGGAGGGGGCAACACTGAAGCTTTCTTT. Translated: CASSLGGGNTEAFF.

The V call is TRBV4-3, the J call TRBJ2-1; 12 nucleotides agree with TRBD2. Germline CDR1 is LGHNA and CDR2 is YSLEER. The CDR3 consists of 17 residues. V trimming: 2 bases; J trimming: 9 bases; junction bases outside the gene matches: 11. CDR3 coding DNA: TGCGCCAGCAGCCAACAAAAGACTAGCGGGAGTGTTAGTGAGCAGTTCTTC. It specifies CASSQQKTSGSVSEQFF.

J is TRBJ2-3 and V is TRBV7-6; maybe TRBD2 (6 bases). Germline CDR1 is SGHVS and CDR2 is FNYEAQ. The V and J ends lost 1 base and 0 bases respectively, with 14 bases between them. The CDR3 has 17 residues. In DNA, the CDR3 is TGTGCCAGCAGCTTAGTGGGTAGCGGTCTTAGCACAGATACGCAGTATTTT. This gives the protein CASSLVGSGLSTDTQYF.

This clone has a single count. The chain joins TRBV7-2 to TRBJ2-3, with a weak D call TRBD2 (6 bases). The V end lost 3 bases, the J end lost 5 bases, and 21 bases lay between the germline ends. The length of the CDR3 is 17 residues. The germline V gene encodes CDR1 SGHTA and CDR2 FQGNSA. The CDR3, as DNA: TGTGCCAGCAGCTTGGCCCCCCTGGAAGCGGGCGAAGATACGCAGTATTTT. Protein: CASSLAPLEAGEDTQYF.

The V call is TRBV19, the J call TRBJ1-5, with D hard to call. Germline-derived CDR1 and CDR2 are LNHDA and SQIVND (reference sequence). Trimming shortened V by 3 bases and J by 1 base, and 7 bases separated the two germline ends. The CDR3 length is 14 residues. In DNA, the CDR3 is TGTGCCAGTAGTATGGGCAGGAGCAATCAGCCCCAGCATTTT. Translated: CASSMGRSNQPQHF.

The V gene is TRBV7-2, the J gene TRBJ1-6; weak D call: TRBD1 (6 bases). Trimming pared 5 bases from V and 4 bases from J, leaving 9 bases between. The CDR3 spans 14 residues. Per the germline V gene, CDR1 is SGHTA and CDR2 is FQGNSA. This chain's CDR3 is CASSEQGYNSPLHF. CDR3 bases: TGTGCCAGCAGCGAACAGGGTTATAATTCACCCCTCCACTTT.

The rearrangement uses TRBV11-1 and TRBJ2-7, with no clear D. V was clipped by 2 bases and J by 2 bases, with 16 bases between them. The CDR3 has 16 amino acids. The V gene's germline CDR1 is SGHAT and CDR2 FQDESV (reference sequence). DNA for the CDR3: TGTGCCAGCAGCTTACGGGCCAGTACGGGCACCTACGAGCAGTACTTC. Protein: CASSLRASTGTYEQYF.

The V gene is TRBV7-9, the J gene TRBJ2-3; the D is unclear. The CDR3 runs to 13 residues. Between the trimmed V and J ends, which lost 4 bases and 4 bases, there was a span of 9 bases. CDR1 is SEHNR, CDR2 FQNEAQ, per germline (reference sequence). The CDR3 protein is CASSSTNSDTQYF. The CDR3 DNA reads as TGTGCCAGCAGCTCAACTAACTCAGATACGCAGTATTTT. Full variable domain (remainder filled in from reference TRBV7-9 and TRBJ2-3): DTGVSQNPRHKITKRGQNVTFRCDPISEHNRLYWYRQTLGQGPEFLTYFQNEAQLEKSRLLSDRFSAERPKGSFSTLEIQRTEQGDSAMYLCASSSTNSDTQYFGPGTRLTVL.